These 26 T cell receptor beta chains share one sample of origin, sequenced in a study of T cells in Graves' hyperthyroidism and ophthalmopathy. There were TCR beta CDR3 regions amplified from RNA transcripts. RT-PCR in the first round (using the HTBI primer set) targeted the TCR CDR3. Each CDR3 protein is one row after TCRdb ran MiXCR on the multiplex PCR reads. Of almost 500,000 distinct CDR3 sequences in the sample, approximately 23% were seen once. Sequencing was performed on blood. All receptors derive from a woman in her 70s with Graves' ophthalmopathy.

J is TRBJ2-1 and V is TRBV18; D gene ambiguous. Germline V CDR1 and CDR2: KGHSH, LQKENI. CDR3 length equals 14 residues. Trimming left V 1 base short and J 5 bases short, with 9 bases between. For the CDR3, the DNA is TGTGCCAGCTCACCACGGCAGGAAGACAATGAGCAGTTCTTC. Protein: CASSPRQEDNEQFF.

The chain recombines TRBV3-1 with TRBJ2-1, with D possibly TRBD2 on 6 matching bases. CDR3 length equals 14 residues. CDR1 is LGHDT and CDR2 is YNNKEL in the germline V gene (reference sequence). V lost 5 bases, J lost 5 bases, and 13 bases lay in between. The CDR3, as DNA: TGTGCCAGCAGCTCGGGAGTCGACCACAATGAGCAGTTCTTC. Residues: CASSSGVDHNEQFF.

A note on this clonotype: Being one base from a much bigger clone, this may be a read error. CDR3: CASRPIGGNTEAFF. The DNA of the CDR3 is TGTGCCAGCCGCCCGATAGGCGGGAACACTGAAGCTTTCTTT. This chain uses TRBV3-1 with TRBJ1-1; D uncertain. From germline, CDR1 is LGHDT and CDR2 YNNKEL (reference sequence). The CDR3 covers 14 residues. V was pared by 8 bases and J by 1 base, with 14 bases between.

This clonotype was counted between two and nine times. The chain recombines TRBV5-1 with TRBJ2-7; 9 bases fit TRBD1. This CDR3 has 13 residues. V was clipped by 10 bases and J by 5 bases; unmatched bases: 10. Per germline, CDR1 SGHRS and CDR2 YFSETQ. Here the CDR3 DNA reads TGCGCCGCAGGGGACAGGGTCCTCGACGAGCAGTACTTC. This encodes CAAGDRVLDEQYF.

This chain joins TRBV29-1 and TRBJ2-5, with a tentative D call TRBD1 (5 bases). V was clipped by 2 bases and J by 5 bases, with 12 bases between them. Looked up from germline, CDR1 is SQVTM and CDR2 is ANQGSEA. The CDR3 has 13 amino acids. CDR3 in amino acids: CSVEINRMETQYF. CDR3 DNA sequence: TGCAGCGTTGAAATTAACAGGATGGAGACCCAGTACTTC.

The chain couples TRBV7-8 to TRBJ1-6, with 8 bases aligning to TRBD1. The junction had 6 bases not matched to a gene; V was cut back by 5 bases and J by 0 bases. Germline assignment: CDR1 SGHVS and CDR2 FQNEAQ. This CDR3 contains 17 residues. The CDR3 DNA reads TGTGCCAGCAGCACGTACAGGGGGAGCTCCTATAATTCACCCCTCCACTTT. Its translation: CASSTYRGSSYNSPLHF.

Only a few counts were recorded for this clonotype. This chain connects TRBV19 to TRBJ2-1; 9 bases match TRBD2. V lost 8 bases, J lost 0 bases, and 5 bases stayed unmatched. The CDR3 length is 15 residues. CDR1 and CDR2 (germline): LNHDA, SQIVND (reference sequence). The CDR3 region is CASRTSVNSYNEQFF. The CDR3 nucleotides read TGTGCCAGTCGGACTAGCGTAAACTCCTACAATGAGCAGTTCTTC.

At least ten counts were recorded for this clonotype. J is TRBJ2-1 and V is TRBV11-2; 9 bases map to TRBD1. The CDR3 is 15 residues long. Germline assignment: CDR1 SGHAT and CDR2 FQNNGV. With V trimmed by 5 bases and J by 8 bases, 10 bases remained unmatched. CDR3 amino acids: CASSVPGQGGYEQFF. Written as DNA, the CDR3 is TGTGCCAGCAGCGTGCCGGGACAGGGAGGATATGAGCAGTTCTTC.

CDR3 in amino acids: CAISRGLNTEAFF. Here the CDR3 DNA reads TGTGCCATTTCAAGGGGGTTGAACACTGAAGCTTTCTTT. V usage is TRBV6-2 or TRBV6-3 and J usage is TRBJ1-1, with D possibly TRBD1 on 6 matching bases. This CDR3 spans 13 amino acids. Trimming pared 10 bases from V and 0 bases from J, leaving 12 bases between. CDR1 is MNHEY, CDR2 SVGEGT, per germline.

This clonotype was detected ten times or more. The chain recombines TRBV30 with TRBJ1-2, with TRBD1 matching over 8 bases. The trim removed 5 bases at V and 8 bases at J, leaving 10 bases unmatched. The V gene's germline CDR1 is GTSNPN and CDR2 SVGIG (reference sequence). The CDR3 has 13 amino acids. CDR3 nucleotide sequence: TGTGCCTGGGACGGGACAGGCTCTCTGGGCTACACCTTC. The encoded protein is CAWDGTGSLGYTF.

V gene TRBV25-1 combines with J gene TRBJ1-1; D is ambiguous. Between the trimmed V and J ends, which lost 4 bases and 0 bases, there was a span of 12 bases. Looked up from germline, CDR1 is MGHDK and CDR2 is SYGVNS. This CDR3 is built from 15 residues. The CDR3: CASSAWNKMNTEAFF. CDR3 bases: TGTGCCAGCAGTGCGTGGAATAAGATGAACACTGAAGCTTTCTTT.

Only a few counts were recorded for this clonotype. The V and J genes are TRBV5-1 and TRBJ2-1; possible D gene TRBD2, 5 bases. The CDR3 has 15 residues. Trimming removed 2 bases at V and 4 bases at J, with 13 bases between. The germline gives CDR1 SGHRS, CDR2 YFSETQ. DNA of the CDR3: TGCGCCAGCAGCTTCTCGCTAGCAACTTACAATGAGCAGTTCTTC. Translation gives CASSFSLATYNEQFF.

The chain recombines TRBV28 with TRBJ1-2; D might be TRBD1 (5 bases). The CDR3 is 12 amino acids. Germline CDR1 is MDHEN and CDR2 is SYDVKM. Between the trimmed V and J ends, which lost 5 bases and 7 bases, there was a span of 11 bases. The CDR3 region has the DNA TGTGCCAGCAGTCGTCAGGGACTTGGCTACACCTTC. Protein sequence: CASSRQGLGYTF.

The V and J genes are TRBV20-1 and TRBJ2-5, with D perhaps matching TRBD1 (7 bases). The CDR3 loop spans 14 amino acids. V was cut by 3 bases and J by 4 bases, with 15 bases left in between. Germline values: CDR1 DFQATT, CDR2 SNEGSKA (reference sequence). The CDR3 nucleotides are TGCAGTGCTAGGTCGGGGGCAGGGGGAGAGACCCAGTACTTC. It codes for CSARSGAGGETQYF.

This chain links TRBV25-1 with TRBJ2-7; the D is unclear. V lost 1 base, J lost 2 bases, and 6 bases lay in between. CDR3 length equals 13 residues. The germline CDR1 and CDR2 sequences are MGHDK and SYGVNS. The CDR3 DNA reads TGTGCCAGCAGTGAATTTGGGACCTACGAGCAGTACTTC. Translated: CASSEFGTYEQYF.

This clonotype was detected a few times. V gene TRBV30 combines with J gene TRBJ1-2, with D maybe TRBD1 (6 bases). The germline CDR1 and CDR2 sequences are GTSNPN and SVGIG (reference sequence). The CDR3 runs to 13 residues. The ends were cut back, 2 bases at V and 4 bases at J, with 11 bases in the middle. The chain's CDR3 is CAWSRGTPYGYTF. Here the CDR3 DNA reads TGTGCCTGGAGTAGGGGGACACCCTATGGCTACACCTTC.

There are a few counts of this clonotype. This chain links TRBV6-1 with TRBJ2-3; D could derive from TRBD1 or TRBD2 (6 bases each). V gave up 10 bases and J gave up 0 bases, with 14 bases separating them. CDR3 length equals 14 residues. CDR1 and CDR2 (germline): MNHNS, SASEGT. CDR3 loop: CAKRGGRSTDTQYF. Here the CDR3 DNA reads TGTGCCAAACGAGGGGGGAGGAGCACAGATACGCAGTATTTT.

This clonotype came up many times. The genes are TRBV11-1 and TRBJ2-1, with TRBD2 identical over 8 bases. Germline lookup yields CDR1 SGHAT and CDR2 FQDESV (reference sequence). With V trimmed by 1 base and J by 6 bases, 8 bases remained unmatched. This CDR3 has 16 residues. CDR3: CASSLDLAGVVNEQFF. The CDR3, as DNA: TGTGCCAGCAGCTTAGACCTAGCGGGTGTAGTCAATGAGCAGTTCTTC.

V gene TRBV19 combines with J gene TRBJ1-4; 10 bases fit TRBD1. Germline V gene sequence: CDR1 LNHDA, CDR2 SQIVND (reference sequence). The CDR3 runs to 12 residues. After removal of 5 bases from V and 11 bases from J, the junction contained 2 bases not matched to a gene. CDR3: CASSADRGKLFF. CDR3 nucleotide sequence: TGTGCCAGTAGTGCGGACAGGGGGAAACTGTTTTTT.

The V and J genes are TRBV4-1 and TRBJ1-1; 8 bases line up with TRBD1. Germline lookup yields CDR1 MGHRA and CDR2 YSYEKL. V was clipped by 6 bases and J by 0 bases; unmatched bases: 3. This CDR3 spans 14 amino acids. The CDR3 DNA follows: TGCGCCAGCAGAGAGGACAGGGTGAACACTGAAGCTTTCTTT. Encoded protein: CASREDRVNTEAFF.

This clonotype was detected a few times. The gene calls are TRBV19 and TRBJ1-5; D unclear. The V end lost 5 bases, the J end lost 4 bases, and 15 bases lay between the germline ends. CDR1 and CDR2 from the germline V gene are LNHDA and SQIVND (reference sequence). This CDR3 has 15 residues. The CDR3 DNA is TGTGCCAGTAGTGAGTTCGCGTCAGATAATCAGCCCCAGCATTTT. This codes for CASSEFASDNQPQHF.

This clonotype has ten or more counts. The rearrangement links TRBV6-2 or TRBV6-3 to TRBJ1-1; D ambiguous. The CDR3 sequence is 16 residues long. Germline values: CDR1 MNHEY, CDR2 SVGEGT. Trimming took 7 bases from V and 1 from J, leaving 19 bases between them. CDR3 loop: CASTLLLRRKNTEAFF. CDR3 DNA sequence: TGTGCCAGCACCCTCCTACTTAGACGGAAGAACACTGAAGCTTTCTTT.

The chain carries TRBV9 and TRBJ1-5, with D maybe TRBD1 (5 bases). In germline, CDR1 is SGDLS, CDR2 YYNGEE. This CDR3 has 15 amino acids. Trimming removed 0 bases at V and 5 bases at J, with 12 bases between. The DNA of the CDR3 is TGTGCCAGCAGCGTAGACGGCAGGGAAGATCAGCCCCAGCATTTT. Amino acids: CASSVDGREDQPQHF. Using reference TRBV9 and TRBJ1-5 for the parts outside the CDR3, the full variable domain is DSGVTQTPKHLITATGQRVTLRCSPRSGDLSVYWYQQSLDQGLQFLIQYYNGEERAKGNILERFSAQQFPDLHSELNLSSLELGDSALYFCASSVDGREDQPQHFGDGTRLSIL.

The chain employs TRBV11-1 and TRBJ1-1; tentative D call: TRBD1 (5 bases). Germline lookup yields CDR1 SGHAT and CDR2 FQDESV (reference sequence). The CDR3 extends over 12 amino acids. V was clipped by 10 bases and J by 0 bases, with 9 bases between them. CDR3 amino acids: CATRGVNTEAFF. CDR3 nucleotide sequence: TGTGCCACCAGAGGGGTGAACACTGAAGCTTTCTTT.

In this sample, this clonotype turned up a few times. This chain uses TRBV19 with TRBJ2-2; 12 nucleotides agree with TRBD2. CDR1 is LNHDA and CDR2 is SQIVND in the germline V gene (reference sequence). V lost 5 bases, J lost 5 bases, and 6 bases stayed unmatched. The CDR3 covers 16 residues. CDR3 in DNA: TGTGCCAGTAGTCCTAGCGGGAGGGCCTCGACCGGGGAGCTGTTTTTT. This sequence encodes CASSPSGRASTGELFF.

The chain employs TRBV5-1 and TRBJ1-4, with no clear D. The CDR3 spans 16 residues. CDR1 and CDR2 from the germline V gene are SGHRS and YFSETQ. V was clipped by 0 bases and J by 0 bases, with 9 bases between them. The CDR3 sequence is CASSLASIATNEKLFF. CDR3 DNA sequence: TGCGCCAGCAGCTTGGCCTCCATTGCAACTAATGAAAAACTGTTTTTT.